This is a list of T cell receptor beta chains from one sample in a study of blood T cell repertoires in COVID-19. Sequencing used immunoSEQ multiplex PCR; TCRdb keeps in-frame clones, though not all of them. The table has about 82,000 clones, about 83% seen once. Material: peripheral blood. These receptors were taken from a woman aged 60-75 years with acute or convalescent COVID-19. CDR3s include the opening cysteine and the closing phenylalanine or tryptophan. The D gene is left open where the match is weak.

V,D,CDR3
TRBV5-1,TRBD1,CASSPGTGTDTQYF
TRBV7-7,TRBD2,CASSLRLAANTGELFF
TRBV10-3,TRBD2,CAISESLAGANEQFF
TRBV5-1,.,CASSSVATNEKLFF
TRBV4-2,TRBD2,CASSVAGLAGSWDTQYF
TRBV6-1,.,CASSEGWRVTEAFF
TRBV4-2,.,CASSQESLGAGFLGTTEAFF
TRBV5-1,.,CASSLGQDLPYGYTF
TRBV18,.,CASSPPGQLKNYGYTF
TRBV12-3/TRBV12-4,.,CASRPDSSYEQYF
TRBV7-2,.,CASSSSQGGNSPLHF
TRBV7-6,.,CASSLSPGEGTEAFF
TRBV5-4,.,CASSPPRDWGNTQYF
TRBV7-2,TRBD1,CASSYSASDRGYGYTF
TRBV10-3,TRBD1,CAITGGQANSYNSPLHF
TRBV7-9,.,CASSAGQGSGGYEQYF
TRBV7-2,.,CASSLVTSSYEQYF
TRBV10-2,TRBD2,CASRETSGVKYTQYF
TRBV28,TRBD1,CASSQGQGYRERSFGQYF
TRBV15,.,CATSRDLGGETQYF
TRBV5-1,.,CASSLTGSTEAFF
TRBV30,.,CAWSADSGSGNTIYF
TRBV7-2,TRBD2,CASSLAGGGDIQYF
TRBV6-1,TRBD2,CASSAQTSGSYNEQFF
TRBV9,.,CASSATGANSPLHF
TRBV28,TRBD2,CASKSSGGATGELFF
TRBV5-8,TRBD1,CASSLRTGAFF
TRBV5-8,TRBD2,CASPDRPGTSGSSDEQFF
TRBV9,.,CASSVFPAPADNSPLHF
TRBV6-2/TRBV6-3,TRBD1,CASSWSRGPYGYTF
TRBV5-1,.,CASSLTATEAFF
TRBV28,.,CASSLGGGNTEAFF
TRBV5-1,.,CASSSHGGTGQPQHF
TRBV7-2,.,CASSPRGETQYF
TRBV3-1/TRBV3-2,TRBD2,CASSPRGLAGVYGELFF
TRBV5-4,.,CASSLEQGGTGNTIYF
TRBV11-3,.,CASSLDRGGTEAFF
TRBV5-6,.,CASSLGPRGHKSNQPQHF
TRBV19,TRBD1,CASSTDRGNSPLHF
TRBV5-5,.,CASSRHGTEAFF
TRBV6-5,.,CASSSGLSNTEAFF
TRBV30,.,CAWDPQGSSYEQYF
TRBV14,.,CASSDLGGPGANVLTF
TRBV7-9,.,CASSSLGGTNEKLFF
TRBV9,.,CASSPRGQGYNEQFF
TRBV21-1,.,CASSKGGEWSYEQYF
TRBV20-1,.,CSASQGAQTGELFF
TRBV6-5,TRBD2,CASSYGGTTQETQYF
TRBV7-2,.,CASSFLTSSGNTIYF
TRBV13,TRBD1,CASSLVRGGANEQYF
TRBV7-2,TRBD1,CASSLADRDAYEQYF
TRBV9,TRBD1,CASSLTPGQVYGYTF
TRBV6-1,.,CASSERQIANTGELFF
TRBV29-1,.,CSVDSGGSGYTF
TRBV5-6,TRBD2,CASRDTGTSGGEQYF